What follows are 19 T cell receptor beta chains derived from one specimen sequenced in a study of vaccination and CD4 T cells after COVID-19. These receptors lack a known antigen. The treatment here: roughly nine-day PBMC culture with coronavirus spike peptide pools or control peptides (ViraFEST assay). An Oncomine TCR Beta short-read assay was used to sequence the DNA from cultured CD4+ T cells. TCRdb re-analysed the PCR reads in MiXCR, keeping a single row per CDR3 protein. The table records about 10,000 distinct CDR3 sequences, approximately 27% of them present only once. The material sequenced was CD4+ T cells from blood, cultured in vitro, taken after SARS-CoV-2 vaccination. The receptors derive from a human donor who had recovered from COVID-19.

This clonotype rates as medium-sized. This rearrangement joins TRBV27 to TRBJ1-2; 8 bases align to TRBD1. Germline values: CDR1 MNHEY, CDR2 SMNVEV (reference sequence). The junction had 21 bases not matched to a gene; V was cut back by 5 bases and J by 10 bases. There are 17 residues in the CDR3. The CDR3 sequence is CASSKTLPGTGGTLYTF. The DNA of the CDR3 is TGTGCCAGCAGTAAGACCCTCCCCGGGACAGGAGGTACCCTCTACACCTTC.

This clonotype rates as medium-sized. The chain joins TRBV24-1 to TRBJ1-5, with 8 bases that match TRBD1. In germline, CDR1 is KGHDR, CDR2 SFDVKD. The V gene end was trimmed by 5 bases and the J gene end by 3 bases; junction bases not matched to a gene: 5. CDR3 length: 15 amino acids. In DNA form, the CDR3 reads TGTGCCACCAGTGCTGAGACAGGGGTCAATCAGCCCCAGCATTTT. Its translation is CATSAETGVNQPQHF.

The chain combines TRBV5-1 with TRBJ2-3, with D unclear. Germline CDR1 and CDR2: SGHRS and YFSETQ. This CDR3 is 15 amino acids long. Trimming pared 4 bases from V and 0 bases from J, leaving 12 bases between. The CDR3 DNA reads TGCGCCAGCAGCCTACCTCAGGCAAGCACAGATACGCAGTATTTT. It specifies CASSLPQASTDTQYF.

This clonotype was seen a handful of times. The chain joins TRBV4-1 to TRBJ1-5; unclear D gene. Deletions cut 1 base from V and 2 bases from J, with 15 bases between. The V gene's germline CDR1 is MGHRA and CDR2 YSYEKL. The CDR3 has 17 residues. CDR3 protein: CASSQGGASWGNQPQHF. The CDR3, as DNA: TGCGCCAGCAGCCAAGGTGGCGCATCTTGGGGCAATCAGCCCCAGCATTTT.

This clonotype has more than one count but fewer than ten. This chain uses TRBV10-2 with TRBJ2-1, with 7 bases aligning to TRBD2. Trimming at V came to 8 bases and at J to 6 bases, leaving 10 bases not matched to a gene. The germline gives CDR1 WSHSY, CDR2 SAAADI. This CDR3 is 14 amino acids long. The CDR3 region has the DNA TGCGCCAGCGTGTTGGGGCTAGCGGTCAATGAGCAGTTCTTC. This gives the protein CASVLGLAVNEQFF.

This clonotype was observed a few times. This chain connects TRBV6-2 or TRBV6-3 to TRBJ2-1, with D unresolved. The germline V gene encodes CDR1 MNHEY and CDR2 SVGEGT. V lost 2 bases and J 9 bases, leaving 5 bases between the germline ends. This CDR3 is built from 11 residues. The CDR3 region has the DNA TGTGCCAGCAGTTACATATCTGAGCAGTTCTTC. Encoded protein: CASSYISEQFF.

The chain recombines TRBV10-1 with TRBJ1-1; D is perhaps TRBD1 (5 bases). The CDR3 is 13 residues long. V was trimmed by 5 bases and J by 4 bases, leaving 11 bases between them. The germline gives CDR1 WNHNN, CDR2 SYGVQD (reference sequence). In DNA, the CDR3 is TGCGCCAGCAGTCCCGGGGGGGGCACTGAAGCTTTCTTT. Its translation: CASSPGGGTEAFF.

The chain links TRBV7-9 to TRBJ1-4, with 8 positions matching TRBD1. Losses at the gene ends were 6 bases for V and 7 bases for J; bases not matched to a gene: 7. Germline V gene sequence: CDR1 SEHNR, CDR2 FQNEAQ (reference sequence). The CDR3 extends over 14 amino acids. As DNA, the CDR3 is TGTGCCAGCAGTAAGACAGGGGCGATTGAAAAACTGTTTTTT. It translates to CASSKTGAIEKLFF. Based on the CDR3 plus reference TRBV7-9 and TRBJ1-4, the full variable domain is DTGVSQNPRHKITKRGQNVTFRCDPISEHNRLYWYRQTLGQGPEFLTYFQNEAQLEKSRLLSDRFSAERPKGSFSTLEIQRTEQGDSAMYLCASSKTGAIEKLFFGSGTQLSVL.

The rearrangement links TRBV5-1 to TRBJ2-5; weak D call: TRBD2 (6 bases). Between the trimmed V and J ends, which lost 6 bases and 3 bases, there was a span of 9 bases. The germline V gene has CDR1 SGHRS and CDR2 YFSETQ. This CDR3 has 12 amino acids. As DNA, the CDR3 is TGCGCCAGCACAACGGGAGAAGAGACCCAGTACTTC. It yields the protein CASTTGEETQYF.

This clonotype has more than one count but fewer than ten. The J gene is TRBJ2-7, the V gene TRBV7-8; tentative D call: TRBD2 (5 bases). This CDR3 comprises 14 residues. Germline loops: CDR1 SGHVS, CDR2 FQNEAQ. The V and J ends lost 8 bases and 7 bases respectively, with 21 bases between them. The CDR3 coding sequence is TGTGCCAGCGGCCCACGAGGGTCTTTGGGAGAGCAGTACTTC. Amino acids: CASGPRGSLGEQYF.

This clonotype was counted only a few times. V is TRBV20-1 and J is TRBJ2-1; 8 nucleotides agree with TRBD2. The length of the CDR3 is 13 residues. From germline, CDR1 is DFQATT and CDR2 SNEGSKA (reference sequence). CDR3 DNA: TGCGCCGTCGGGGGGGGCGAATACAATGAGCAGTTCTTC. The encoded protein is CAVGGGEYNEQFF.

The rearrangement links TRBV5-5 to TRBJ1-5; D unresolved. The CDR3 covers 13 residues. V gave up 6 bases and J gave up 6 bases, with 13 bases separating them. Germline V gene sequence: CDR1 SGHKS, CDR2 YYEKEE (reference sequence). This chain's CDR3 is CASIQEVGQPQHF. The CDR3 region has the DNA TGTGCCAGCATCCAGGAGGTGGGTCAGCCCCAGCATTTT.

This CDR3 is CASSGHFRDSPYF. As DNA, the CDR3 is TGTGCCAGCAGTGGGCATTTTCGGGACAGTCCGTACTTC. The chain employs TRBV6-1 and TRBJ2-7; 7 nucleotides match TRBD1. Germline CDR1 MNHNS, CDR2 SASEGT. This CDR3 has 13 residues. V shed 4 bases and J 12 bases; nucleotides not matched to a gene: 12.

This clonotype has a single count. V usage is TRBV4-3 and J usage is TRBJ2-2; no definite D call. This CDR3 is built from 12 residues. Germline V gene sequence: CDR1 LGHNA, CDR2 YSLEER. V dropped 4 bases and J dropped 7 bases, with 7 bases sitting between them. CDR3 nucleotide sequence: TGCGCCAGCAGCCCCAAGGACGGGGAGCTGTTTTTT. It translates to CASSPKDGELFF.

Within the sample, this clonotype is medium-sized. This sequence joins TRBV7-2 and TRBJ1-2; D may be TRBD1 (6 bases). The ends were cut back, 5 bases at V and 4 bases at J, with 11 bases in the middle. The CDR3 loop spans 13 amino acids. Germline V gives CDR1 SGHTA, CDR2 FQGNSA. The DNA of the CDR3 is TGTGCCAGCAGCCCGGGGGCAGGCTATGGCTACACCTTC. It specifies CASSPGAGYGYTF.

V usage is TRBV5-4 and J usage is TRBJ2-5, with no clear D. CDR3 size: 14 residues. Trimming pared 0 bases from V and 2 bases from J, leaving 8 bases between. The V gene's germline CDR1 is SGHNT and CDR2 YYREEE (reference sequence). The CDR3 spells CASSLGSEQETQYF. In DNA form, the CDR3 reads TGTGCCAGCAGCTTGGGATCCGAACAAGAGACCCAGTACTTC.

This clonotype was seen only a few times. The V call is TRBV15, the J call TRBJ2-3; D possibly corresponds to TRBD2 (6 bases). CDR1 is LNHNV, CDR2 YYDKDF, per germline (reference sequence). Trimming took off 0 bases at V and 5 bases at J, with 12 bases between the two ends. The CDR3 has 15 residues. The CDR3 DNA is TGTGCCACCAGCAGAGATGGTTGGGGGGAAGATACGCAGTATTTT. The encoded protein is CATSRDGWGEDTQYF.

This clonotype occurred a few times. The J gene is TRBJ2-2, the V gene TRBV28; D might be TRBD2 (6 bases). Germline V gives CDR1 MDHEN, CDR2 SYDVKM. Trimming took off 7 bases at V and 5 bases at J, with 20 bases between the two ends. The CDR3 has 16 residues. CDR3 in DNA: TGTGCCAGCACCCCTCGTCCTCTAGCGATTACCGGGGAGCTGTTTTTT. It is translated as CASTPRPLAITGELFF.

This clonotype was picked up a small number of times. The chain is built from TRBV10-2 and TRBJ1-6; D gene unclear. There are 16 residues in the CDR3. V was cut by 4 bases and J by 3 bases, with 13 bases left in between. Germline loops: CDR1 WSHSY, CDR2 SAAADI. This chain's CDR3 is CASSVIGEGYNSPLHF. Here the CDR3 DNA reads TGCGCCAGCAGTGTTATCGGGGAGGGCTATAATTCACCCCTCCACTTT.